Listed below are T cell receptor beta chains from one sample, sequenced in a study of cytomegalovirus exposure and HLA in healthy donors. TCRdb's copy holds only in-frame clones and misses some; the assay was immunoSEQ multiplex PCR. The table has fewer than 200,000 clones, roughly four fifths seen once. Sequenced sample: PBMCs. The receptor set was obtained from a woman in her forties or fifties in good health and CMV-seronegative. The CDR3 runs from the conserved cysteine through the conserved F or W. A D gene is named only where the DNA matches it firmly. For some rows the clone size is stated as once, few or many, or as a class when expanded; others skip it.

J: TRBJ2-7; D: -; size: -; V: TRBV27; CDR3: CASSLSGGRAIYEQYF; DNA: TGTGCCAGCAGTTTGTCGGGGGGCCGCGCCATCTACGAGCAGTACTTC
J: TRBJ2-7; D: -; size: -; V: TRBV11-2; CDR3: CASSREAGAYEQYF; DNA: TGTGCCAGCAGCCGCGAGGCAGGGGCCTACGAGCAGTACTTC
J: TRBJ1-6; D: -; size: -; V: TRBV19; CDR3: CASSKQTGLGSPLHF; DNA: TGTGCCAGTAGTAAACAGACAGGTCTAGGTTCACCCCTCCACTTT
J: TRBJ1-2; D: -; size: once; V: TRBV10-2; CDR3: CASSDEGDYGYTF; DNA: TGCGCCAGCAGTGATGAGGGCGACTATGGCTACACCTTC
J: TRBJ1-4; D: -; size: few; V: TRBV25-1; CDR3: CASTSLVDLGAKLFF; DNA: TGTGCCAGCACCAGCTTAGTGGACCTTGGGGCAAAACTGTTTTTT
J: TRBJ1-5; D: -; size: -; V: TRBV7-9; CDR3: CASSLGDSNSNQPQHF; DNA: TGTGCCAGCAGCTTAGGAGACAGTAATAGCAATCAGCCCCAGCATTTT
J: TRBJ2-3; D: -; size: -; V: TRBV29-1; CDR3: CSVDRPQGTDTQYF; DNA: TGCAGCGTTGATAGGCCTCAGGGGACAGATACGCAGTATTTT
J: TRBJ1-2; D: -; size: -; V: TRBV7-9; CDR3: CASSLAGAEGCTF; DNA: TGTGCCAGCAGCTTAGCAGGGGCGGAGGGCTGCACCTTC
J: TRBJ2-7; D: -; size: once; V: TRBV5-4; CDR3: CASSPGDDEQYF; DNA: TGTGCCAGCAGCCCGGGGGACGACGAGCAGTACTTC
J: TRBJ2-1; D: TRBD2; size: -; V: TRBV6-6; CDR3: CASSSPGLAGNEQFF; DNA: TGTGCCAGCAGTAGTCCGGGACTAGCGGGAAATGAGCAGTTCTTC
J: TRBJ2-7; D: -; size: -; V: TRBV28; CDR3: CASSAPGRPEEQYF; DNA: TGTGCCAGCAGTGCCCCGGGAAGACCTGAAGAGCAGTACTTC
J: TRBJ2-2; D: -; size: -; V: TRBV19; CDR3: CATRQFTNTGELFF; DNA: TGTGCCACCCGACAGTTTACGAACACCGGGGAGCTGTTTTTT
J: TRBJ2-1; D: -; size: once; V: TRBV5-8; CDR3: CASSFWVGGNEQFF; DNA: TGTGCCAGCAGCTTCTGGGTAGGGGGCAATGAGCAGTTCTTC
J: TRBJ1-3; D: -; size: -; V: TRBV4-2; CDR3: CASSQDDRYRVSGNTIYF; DNA: TGTGCCAGCAGCCAAGATGATCGTTACAGGGTCTCTGGAAACACCATATATTTT
J: TRBJ2-5; D: TRBD2; size: -; V: TRBV2; CDR3: CASSDGGAGGETQYF; DNA: TGTGCCAGCAGCGACGGGGGGGCCGGCGGAGAGACCCAGTACTTC
J: TRBJ2-7; D: TRBD2; size: once; V: TRBV5-1; CDR3: CASSLDAGGSEQYF; DNA: TGCGCCAGCAGCTTGGATGCGGGGGGATCTGAGCAGTACTTC
J: TRBJ2-7; D: TRBD1; size: -; V: TRBV11-3; CDR3: CASSLIKQGFPYEQYF; DNA: TGTGCCAGCAGCTTGATAAAACAGGGGTTCCCCTACGAGCAGTACTTC
J: TRBJ2-1; D: -; size: -; V: TRBV7-6; CDR3: CASSFALAPHNEQFF; DNA: TGTGCCAGCAGCTTCGCCCTAGCCCCCCACAATGAGCAGTTCTTC
J: TRBJ2-7; D: -; size: -; V: TRBV30; CDR3: CAWRIKGLHEQYF; DNA: TGTGCCTGGCGCATTAAGGGACTGCACGAGCAGTACTTC
J: TRBJ2-3; D: TRBD2; size: -; V: TRBV5-6; CDR3: CASSLVAGGPTDTQYF; DNA: TGTGCCAGCAGCTTGGTAGCGGGGGGCCCCACAGATACGCAGTATTTT
J: TRBJ2-3; D: TRBD2; size: few; V: TRBV4-2; CDR3: CASSQDGSGRVTDTQYF; DNA: TGTGCCAGCAGCCAAGATGGTAGCGGGAGAGTCACAGATACGCAGTATTTT
J: TRBJ1-2; D: TRBD1; size: -; V: TRBV6-1; CDR3: CALGDRGNYGYTF; DNA: TGTGCCCTCGGGGACAGGGGCAACTATGGCTACACCTTC
J: TRBJ1-1; D: TRBD1; size: few; V: TRBV19; CDR3: CASSPRDRGNTEAFF; DNA: TGTGCCAGTAGTCCCAGGGACAGGGGGAACACTGAAGCTTTCTTT
J: TRBJ2-3; D: -; size: once; V: TRBV27; CDR3: CASRGQGFSLRRPDTQYF; DNA: TGTGCCAGCAGAGGGCAGGGGTTCTCCCTTAGGCGGCCAGATACGCAGTATTTT
J: TRBJ2-5; D: -; size: -; V: TRBV4-3; CDR3: CASSQEPGQETQYF; DNA: TGCGCCAGCAGCCAAGAACCCGGGCAAGAGACCCAGTACTTC
J: TRBJ2-5; D: TRBD2; size: -; V: TRBV19; CDR3: CASSMGTSGSETQYF; DNA: TGTGCCAGTAGTATGGGGACTAGCGGGAGTGAGACCCAGTACTTC
J: TRBJ2-3; D: TRBD2; size: -; V: TRBV4-2; CDR3: CASSQAPQAGVDHTQYF; DNA: TGTGCCAGCAGCCAAGCTCCTCAAGCGGGAGTCGATCATACGCAGTATTTT
J: TRBJ2-5; D: TRBD1; size: -; V: TRBV28; CDR3: CASSLSSPGQTQETQYF; DNA: TGTGCCAGCAGTTTATCCTCGCCGGGACAGACACAAGAGACCCAGTACTTC